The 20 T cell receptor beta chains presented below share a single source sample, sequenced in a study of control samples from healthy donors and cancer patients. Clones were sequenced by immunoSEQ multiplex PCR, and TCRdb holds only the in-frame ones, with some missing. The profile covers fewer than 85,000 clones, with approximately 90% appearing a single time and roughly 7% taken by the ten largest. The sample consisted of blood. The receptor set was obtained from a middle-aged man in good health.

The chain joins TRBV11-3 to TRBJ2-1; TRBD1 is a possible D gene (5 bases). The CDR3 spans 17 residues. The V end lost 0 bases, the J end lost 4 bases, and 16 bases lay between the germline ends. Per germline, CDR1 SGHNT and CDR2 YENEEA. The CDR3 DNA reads TGTGCCAGCAGCTTAGATATTCAGGACACAAATTACAATGAGCAGTTCTTC. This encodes CASSLDIQDTNYNEQFF.

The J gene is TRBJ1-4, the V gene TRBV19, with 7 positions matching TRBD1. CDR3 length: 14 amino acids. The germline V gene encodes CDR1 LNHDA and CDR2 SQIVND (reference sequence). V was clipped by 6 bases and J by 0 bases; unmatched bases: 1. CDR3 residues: CASRTGTTNEKLFF. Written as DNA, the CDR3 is TGTGCCAGTAGGACAGGGACAACTAATGAAAAACTGTTTTTT. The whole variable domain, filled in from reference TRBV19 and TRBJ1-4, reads DGGITQSPKYLFRKEGQNVTLSCEQNLNHDAMYWYRQDPGQGLRLIYYSQIVNDFQKGDIAEGYSVSREKKESFPLTVTSAQKNPTAFYLCASRTGTTNEKLFFGSGTQLSVL.

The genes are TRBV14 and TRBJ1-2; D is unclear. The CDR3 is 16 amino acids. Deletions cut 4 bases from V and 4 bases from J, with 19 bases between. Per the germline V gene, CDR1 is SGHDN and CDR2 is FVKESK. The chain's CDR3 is CASSPFRTLFPYGYTF. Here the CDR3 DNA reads TGTGCCAGCAGCCCCTTCAGGACCCTCTTTCCCTATGGCTACACCTTC.

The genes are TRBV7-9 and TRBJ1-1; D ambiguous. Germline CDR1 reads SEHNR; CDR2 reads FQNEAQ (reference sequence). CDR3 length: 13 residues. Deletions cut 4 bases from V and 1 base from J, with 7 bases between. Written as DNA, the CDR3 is TGTGCCAGCAGCTCCACCCAGAACACTGAAGCTTTCTTT. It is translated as CASSSTQNTEAFF.

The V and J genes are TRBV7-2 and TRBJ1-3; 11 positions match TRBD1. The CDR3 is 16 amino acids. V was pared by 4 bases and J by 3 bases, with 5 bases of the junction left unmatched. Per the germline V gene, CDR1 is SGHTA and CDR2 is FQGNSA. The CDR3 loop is CASSSSGTGGGNTIYF. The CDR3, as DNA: TGTGCCAGCAGCTCCTCCGGGACAGGGGGTGGAAACACCATATATTTT.

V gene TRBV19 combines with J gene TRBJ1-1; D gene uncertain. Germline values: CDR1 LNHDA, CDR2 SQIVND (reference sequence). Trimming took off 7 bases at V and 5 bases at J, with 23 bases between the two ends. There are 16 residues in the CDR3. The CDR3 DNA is TGTGCCAGTACCCTGGTGACGGACTGGGGAAGGACTGAAGCTTTCTTT. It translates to CASTLVTDWGRTEAFF.

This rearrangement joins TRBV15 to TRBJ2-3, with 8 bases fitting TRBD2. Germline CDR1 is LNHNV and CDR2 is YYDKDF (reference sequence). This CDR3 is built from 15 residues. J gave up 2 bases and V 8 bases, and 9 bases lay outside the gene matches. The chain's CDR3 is CATGEAGDFTDTQYF. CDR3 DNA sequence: TGTGCCACCGGGGAAGCGGGGGATTTCACAGATACGCAGTATTTT. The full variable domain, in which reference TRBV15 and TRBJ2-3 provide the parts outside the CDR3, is DAMVIQNPRYQVTQFGKPVTLSCSQTLNHNVMYWYQQKSSQAPKLLFHYYDKDFNNEADTPDNFQSRRPNTSFCFLDIRSPGLGDTAMYLCATGEAGDFTDTQYFGPGTRLTVL.

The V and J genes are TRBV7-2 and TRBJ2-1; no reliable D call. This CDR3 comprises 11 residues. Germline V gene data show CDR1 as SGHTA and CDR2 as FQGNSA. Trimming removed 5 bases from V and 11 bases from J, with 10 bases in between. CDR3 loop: CASSPLRKQFF. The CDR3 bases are TGTGCCAGCAGCCCTCTCCGAAAGCAGTTCTTC.

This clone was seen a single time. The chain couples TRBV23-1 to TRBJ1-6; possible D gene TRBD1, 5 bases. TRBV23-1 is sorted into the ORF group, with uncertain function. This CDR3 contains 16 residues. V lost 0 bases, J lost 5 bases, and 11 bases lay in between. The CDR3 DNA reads TGCGCCAGCAGTCAATCGAGGGAGGGACATAATTCACCCCTCCACTTT. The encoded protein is CASSQSREGHNSPLHF.

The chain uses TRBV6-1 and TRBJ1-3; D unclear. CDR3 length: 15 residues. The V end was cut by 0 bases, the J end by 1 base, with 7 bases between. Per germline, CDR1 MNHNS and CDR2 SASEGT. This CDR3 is CASSEAHGSGNTIYF. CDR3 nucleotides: TGTGCCAGCAGTGAAGCGCACGGATCTGGAAACACCATATATTTT.

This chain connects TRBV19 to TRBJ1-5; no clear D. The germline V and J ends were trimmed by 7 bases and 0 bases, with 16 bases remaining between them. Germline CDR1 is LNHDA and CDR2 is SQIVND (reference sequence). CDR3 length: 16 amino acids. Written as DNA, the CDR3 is TGTGCCAGTACAGCGGCCACGATGCATAGCAATCAGCCCCAGCATTTT. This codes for CASTAATMHSNQPQHF. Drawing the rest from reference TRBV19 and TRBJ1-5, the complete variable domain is DGGITQSPKYLFRKEGQNVTLSCEQNLNHDAMYWYRQDPGQGLRLIYYSQIVNDFQKGDIAEGYSVSREKKESFPLTVTSAQKNPTAFYLCASTAATMHSNQPQHFGDGTRLSIL.

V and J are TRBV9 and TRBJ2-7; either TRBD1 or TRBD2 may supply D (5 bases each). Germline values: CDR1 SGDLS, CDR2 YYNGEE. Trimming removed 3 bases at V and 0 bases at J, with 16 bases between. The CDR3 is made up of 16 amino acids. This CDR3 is CASSGRDLRRSYEQYF. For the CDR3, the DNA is TGTGCCAGCAGCGGCCGGGACCTTCGACGCTCCTACGAGCAGTACTTC.

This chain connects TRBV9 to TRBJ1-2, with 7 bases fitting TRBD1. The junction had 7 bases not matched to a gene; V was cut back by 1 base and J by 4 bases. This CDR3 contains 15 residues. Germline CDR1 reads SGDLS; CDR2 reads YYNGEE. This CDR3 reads CASSVTPGQTYGYTF. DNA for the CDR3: TGTGCCAGCAGCGTAACCCCGGGACAGACCTATGGCTACACCTTC.

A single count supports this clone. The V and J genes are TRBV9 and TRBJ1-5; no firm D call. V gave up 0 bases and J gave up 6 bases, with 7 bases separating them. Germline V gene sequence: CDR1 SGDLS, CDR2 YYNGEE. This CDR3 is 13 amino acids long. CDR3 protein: CASSVASSQPQHF. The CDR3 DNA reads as TGTGCCAGCAGCGTAGCTTCGAGTCAGCCCCAGCATTTT.

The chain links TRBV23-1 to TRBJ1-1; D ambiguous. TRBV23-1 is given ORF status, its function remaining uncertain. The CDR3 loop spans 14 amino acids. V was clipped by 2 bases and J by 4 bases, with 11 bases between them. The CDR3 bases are TGCGCCAGCAGTCAAACCCGAGATGGCACTGAAGCTTTCTTT. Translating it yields CASSQTRDGTEAFF.

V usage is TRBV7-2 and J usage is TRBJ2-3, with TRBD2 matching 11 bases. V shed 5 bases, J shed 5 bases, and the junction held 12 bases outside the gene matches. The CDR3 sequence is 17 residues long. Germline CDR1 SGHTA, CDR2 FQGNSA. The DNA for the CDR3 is TGTGCCAGCAGCCCTCGGACTAGCGGGTGGGGTAGAGATACGCAGTATTTT. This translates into CASSPRTSGWGRDTQYF.

CDR3 sequence (DNA): TGTGCCTGGAGTGAGGCGGGCCTTAACAATGAGCAGTTCTTC. It specifies CAWSEAGLNNEQFF. The chain recombines TRBV30 with TRBJ2-1, with TRBD2 as a possible D gene (5 bases). CDR3 length: 14 residues. V was pared by 1 base and J by 5 bases, with 12 bases between. The germline V gene has CDR1 GTSNPN and CDR2 SVGIG (reference sequence).

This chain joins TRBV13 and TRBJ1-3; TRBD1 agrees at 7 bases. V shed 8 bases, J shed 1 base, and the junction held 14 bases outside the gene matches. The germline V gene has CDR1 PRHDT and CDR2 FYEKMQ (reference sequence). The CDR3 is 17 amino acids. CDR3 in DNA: TGTGCCAGCCTTGCTTACCACCCCAGGGGGTCTGGAAACACCATATATTTT. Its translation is CASLAYHPRGSGNTIYF.

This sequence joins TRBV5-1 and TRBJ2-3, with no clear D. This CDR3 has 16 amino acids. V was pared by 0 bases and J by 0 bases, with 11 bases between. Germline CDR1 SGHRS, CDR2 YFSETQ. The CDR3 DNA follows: TGCGCCAGCAGCTTGGCTCGTGGCAGTAGCACAGATACGCAGTATTTT. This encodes CASSLARGSSTDTQYF.

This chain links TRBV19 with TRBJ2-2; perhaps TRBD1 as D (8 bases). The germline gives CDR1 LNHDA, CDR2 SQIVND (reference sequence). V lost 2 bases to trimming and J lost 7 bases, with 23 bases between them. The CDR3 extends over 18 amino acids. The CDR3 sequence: CASSIPPGGQARGGELFF. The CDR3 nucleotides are TGTGCCAGTAGTATACCTCCGGGGGGACAGGCGAGAGGCGGGGAGCTGTTTTTT.